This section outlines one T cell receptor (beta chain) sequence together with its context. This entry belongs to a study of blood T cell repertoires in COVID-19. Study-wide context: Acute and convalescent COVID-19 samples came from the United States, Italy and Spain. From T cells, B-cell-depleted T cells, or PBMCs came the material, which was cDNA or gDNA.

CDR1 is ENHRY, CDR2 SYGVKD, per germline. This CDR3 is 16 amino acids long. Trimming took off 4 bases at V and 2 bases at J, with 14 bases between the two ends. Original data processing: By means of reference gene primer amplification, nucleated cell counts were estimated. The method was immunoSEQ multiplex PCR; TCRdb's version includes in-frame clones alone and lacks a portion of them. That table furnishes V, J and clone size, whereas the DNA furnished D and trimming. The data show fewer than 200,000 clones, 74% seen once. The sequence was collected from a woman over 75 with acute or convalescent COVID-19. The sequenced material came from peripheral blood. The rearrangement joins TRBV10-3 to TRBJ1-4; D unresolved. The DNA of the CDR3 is TGTGCCATCAGTGCCCGGGGAAGGGATACTAATGAAAAACTGTTTTTT. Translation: CAISARGRDTNEKLFF.